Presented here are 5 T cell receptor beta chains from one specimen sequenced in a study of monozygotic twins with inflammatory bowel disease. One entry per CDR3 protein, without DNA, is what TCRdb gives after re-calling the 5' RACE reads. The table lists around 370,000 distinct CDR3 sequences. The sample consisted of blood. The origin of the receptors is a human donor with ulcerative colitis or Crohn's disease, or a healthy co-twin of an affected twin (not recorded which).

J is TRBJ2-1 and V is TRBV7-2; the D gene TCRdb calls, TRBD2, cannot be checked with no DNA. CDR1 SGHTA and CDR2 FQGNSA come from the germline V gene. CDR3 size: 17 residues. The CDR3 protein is CASSPQGSGGAPNEQFF.

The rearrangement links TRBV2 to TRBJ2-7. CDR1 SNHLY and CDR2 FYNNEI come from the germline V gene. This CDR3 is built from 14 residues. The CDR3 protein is CASRDTGNSYEQYF.

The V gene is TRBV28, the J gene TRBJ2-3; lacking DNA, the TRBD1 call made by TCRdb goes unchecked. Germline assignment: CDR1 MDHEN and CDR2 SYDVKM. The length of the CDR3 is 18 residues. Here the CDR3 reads CASSFRKRTGSIADTQYF. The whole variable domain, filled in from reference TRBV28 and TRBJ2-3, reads DVKVTQSSRYLVKRTGEKVFLECVQDMDHENMFWYRQDPGLGLRLIYFSYDVKMKEKGDIPEGYSVSREKKERFSLILESASTNQTSMYLCASSFRKRTGSIADTQYFGPGTRLTVL.

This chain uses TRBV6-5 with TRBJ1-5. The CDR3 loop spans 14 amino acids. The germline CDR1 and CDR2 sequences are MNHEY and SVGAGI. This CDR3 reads CASSLSYSNQPQHF.

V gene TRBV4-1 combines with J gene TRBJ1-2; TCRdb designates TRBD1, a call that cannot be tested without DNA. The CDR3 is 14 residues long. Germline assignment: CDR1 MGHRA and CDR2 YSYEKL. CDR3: CASSRGGTGWSYTF.